The table lists the clone carrying this TCR beta chain with a few counts. This record belongs to a study of response to subunit inactivated influenza vaccine. Germline loops: CDR1 SGHRS, CDR2 YFSETQ. The V end was cut by 0 bases, the J end by 8 bases, with 20 bases between. This CDR3 spans 16 amino acids. TCRdb analysed the RT-PCR reads with MiXCR anew, one entry per CDR3 protein. The repertoire holds over 750,000 distinct CDR3 sequences, with approximately 22% as singletons. The genes are TRBV5-1 and TRBJ1-2, with a tentative D call TRBD1 (5 bases). This sequence was found in a middle-aged man who received an inactivated influenza vaccine. Sequenced here: PBMCs from blood, sampled more than 4 days after vaccination. In nucleotides, the CDR3 is TGCGCCAGCAGCTTGGACCCAGGGCCGGAAACCCGGGGCTACACCTTC. It specifies CASSLDPGPETRGYTF.